The 19 T cell receptor beta chains presented below share a single source sample, sequenced in a study of T cells in tuberculosis. Assay used: immunoSEQ multiplex PCR; TCRdb lists only in-frame clones, some missing. The profile covers roughly 41,000 clones, with around 92% appearing a single time and roughly 12% taken by the ten largest. Sequences were obtained from PBMCs. The receptors were sampled from a donor aged 5-35 years with latent tuberculosis or without tuberculosis infection. Some clones in this sample may be carry-over from other donors' samples.

V gene TRBV27 combines with J gene TRBJ1-4; D possibly corresponds to TRBD1 (5 bases). CDR3 size: 12 residues. Trimming removed 3 bases at V and 8 bases at J, with 7 bases between. Germline V gene data show CDR1 as MNHEY and CDR2 as SMNVEV (reference sequence). As DNA, the CDR3 is TGTGCCAGCAGTTTTCGGGGGGAAAAACTGTTTTTT. This gives the protein CASSFRGEKLFF.

Comments on this clone: An end of the junction does not agree with germline; a read error may underlie this. The chain combines TRBV5-4 with TRBJ1-1; a possible D gene is TRBD1 (5 bases). This CDR3 is 15 amino acids long. Germline CDR1 SGHNT, CDR2 YYREEE (reference sequence). The CDR3 nucleotides read TGTGCCAGTAGCTTGGTTAGGGGATTGAACACTGAAGCTTTCTTT. It specifies CASSLVRGLNTEAFF.

The chain carries TRBV19 and TRBJ2-7; D unclear. The CDR3 is 9 residues long. Trimming took off 7 bases at V and 7 bases at J, with 5 bases between the two ends. Germline V gives CDR1 LNHDA, CDR2 SQIVND (reference sequence). The CDR3 here is CASTREQYF. CDR3 in DNA: TGTGCCAGTACCCGGGAGCAGTACTTC.

The rearrangement uses TRBV9 and TRBJ2-1; TRBD2 matches at 8 bases. This CDR3 has 13 amino acids. CDR1 SGDLS and CDR2 YYNGEE come from the germline V gene. Unmatched junction bases numbered 3, after V lost 4 bases and J lost 6 bases. Here the CDR3 reads CASSITSGNEQFF. CDR3 sequence (DNA): TGTGCCAGCAGCATTACTAGCGGCAATGAGCAGTTCTTC.

The rearrangement joins TRBV14 to TRBJ1-3, with a possible D match to TRBD1 (6 bases). The CDR3 contains 15 residues. V was cut by 4 bases and J by 0 bases, with 10 bases left in between. Germline V lookup: CDR1 SGHDN, CDR2 FVKESK. This CDR3 reads CASSLGQSSGNTIYF. The CDR3 DNA reads as TGTGCCAGCAGCCTAGGACAGTCCTCTGGAAACACCATATATTTT.

The J gene is TRBJ1-6, the V gene TRBV7-2, with 10 bases that match TRBD1. CDR3 length: 15 residues. Germline V lookup: CDR1 SGHTA, CDR2 FQGNSA. Losses at the gene ends were 3 bases for V and 6 bases for J; bases not matched to a gene: 2. The CDR3 nucleotides read TGTGCCAGCAGCTTTGGGGACAGGGGTAATTCACCCCTCCACTTT. Its translation: CASSFGDRGNSPLHF.

V and J are TRBV27 and TRBJ1-1; weak D call: TRBD1 (5 bases). Trimming pared 3 bases from V and 2 bases from J, leaving 10 bases between. This CDR3 is 14 amino acids long. The germline V gene encodes CDR1 MNHEY and CDR2 SMNVEV (reference sequence). This chain's CDR3 is CASSFQGLNTEAFF. The CDR3 nucleotides are TGTGCCAGCAGTTTTCAGGGTTTAAACACTGAAGCTTTCTTT.

The chain links TRBV23-1 to TRBJ1-5; D may be TRBD1 (5 bases). TRBV23-1 belongs to the ORF category, with a function that is uncertain. CDR3 length equals 14 residues. V dropped 7 bases and J dropped 0 bases, with 10 bases sitting between them. The CDR3 sequence is CASNHRNSNQPQHF. The CDR3 DNA is TGCGCCAGCAACCACAGGAATAGCAATCAGCCCCAGCATTTT.

This chain joins TRBV19 and TRBJ2-7; D may be TRBD2 (6 bases). Germline CDR1 reads LNHDA; CDR2 reads SQIVND (reference sequence). The V end lost 5 bases, the J end lost 12 bases, and 23 bases lay between the germline ends. The CDR3 extends over 14 amino acids. The CDR3 protein is CASSPRTIGTPLYV. The CDR3 nucleotides read TGTGCCAGTAGTCCGCGAACGATCGGGACTCCGTTGTACGTC.

The V gene is TRBV4-1, the J gene TRBJ2-7, with D maybe TRBD2 (5 bases). Germline assignment: CDR1 MGHRA and CDR2 YSYEKL. The CDR3 consists of 13 residues. V lost 3 bases and J 2 bases, leaving 8 bases between the germline ends. The CDR3 region has the DNA TGCGCCAGCAGCCATGTAGCGACCTACGAGCAGTACTTC. The encoded protein is CASSHVATYEQYF.

The chain is built from TRBV5-1 and TRBJ2-3; a possible D gene is TRBD2 (6 bases). Looked up from germline, CDR1 is SGHRS and CDR2 is YFSETQ. Trimming shortened V by 3 bases and J by 2 bases, and 10 bases separated the two germline ends. The CDR3 spans 14 residues. The chain's CDR3 is CASSSGGNTDTQYF. The CDR3 DNA follows: TGCGCCAGCAGCTCCGGGGGAAACACAGATACGCAGTATTTT.

V and J are TRBV2 and TRBJ1-5; TRBD1 agrees at 10 bases. Germline-derived CDR1 and CDR2 are SNHLY and FYNNEI. This CDR3 contains 16 residues. V lost 8 bases and J lost 7; bases outside the gene matches: 14. The CDR3 nucleotides read TGTGCCAGCCGACCAGTTTTGGGACAGGGGAGGCAGCCCCAGCATTTT. Its translation is CASRPVLGQGRQPQHF.

This chain joins TRBV4-1 and TRBJ2-3; TRBD2 is a possible D gene (6 bases). The V end was cut by 1 base, the J end by 2 bases, with 13 bases between. Per germline, CDR1 MGHRA and CDR2 YSYEKL. CDR3 length: 16 residues. The CDR3: CASSQVHSGPTDTQYF. The CDR3 DNA reads TGCGCCAGCAGCCAAGTCCATAGCGGACCCACAGATACGCAGTATTTT.

J is TRBJ2-5 and V is TRBV15, with D uncertain. The CDR3 has 12 residues. Trimming stripped 8 bases from V and 4 bases from J, with 11 bases between. From germline, CDR1 is LNHNV and CDR2 YYDKDF (reference sequence). The CDR3 bases are TGTGCCACCGGCGTGACAAGAGAGACCCAGTACTTC. It is translated as CATGVTRETQYF.

V usage is TRBV19 and J usage is TRBJ1-3; TRBD1 is a possible D gene (6 bases). The V end lost 5 bases, the J end lost 4 bases, and 15 bases lay between the germline ends. Germline V gives CDR1 LNHDA, CDR2 SQIVND (reference sequence). CDR3 size: 15 residues. Here the CDR3 reads CASSEQGRKGNTIYF. CDR3 sequence (DNA): TGTGCCAGTAGTGAACAGGGCAGGAAAGGAAACACCATATATTTT. Supplemented by reference TRBV19 and TRBJ1-3, the full variable domain reads DGGITQSPKYLFRKEGQNVTLSCEQNLNHDAMYWYRQDPGQGLRLIYYSQIVNDFQKGDIAEGYSVSREKKESFPLTVTSAQKNPTAFYLCASSEQGRKGNTIYFGEGSWLTVV.

V is TRBV29-1 and J is TRBJ2-1; possibly TRBD2 for D (5 bases). Trimming removed 5 bases from V and 8 bases from J, with 13 bases in between. Germline CDR1 SQVTM, CDR2 ANQGSEA. The CDR3 sequence is 12 residues long. The CDR3 DNA is TGCAGCGTTCGGGGTAATGACGATGAGCAGTTCTTC. Amino acid sequence: CSVRGNDDEQFF.

This chain links TRBV11-2 with TRBJ2-7; D may be TRBD1 (5 bases). V was trimmed by 8 bases and J by 7 bases, leaving 18 bases between them. Germline CDR1 is SGHAT and CDR2 is FQNNGV. CDR3 size: 13 residues. The CDR3 sequence is CASGRGAAREQYF. The CDR3 region has the DNA TGTGCCAGCGGCCGTGGGGCAGCAAGAGAGCAGTACTTC.

This chain links TRBV6-6 with TRBJ1-5; D unresolved. The V gene lost 5 bases and the J gene lost 6 bases, with 11 bases spanning the gap. The CDR3 is 13 amino acids. In germline, CDR1 is MNHNY, CDR2 SVGAGI (reference sequence). The CDR3 region is CASSLGGVQPQHF. CDR3 nucleotide sequence: TGTGCCAGCAGTCTCGGCGGGGTTCAGCCCCAGCATTTT.

The chain recombines TRBV6-5 with TRBJ1-2; 7 bases match TRBD1. Trimming cost V 5 bases and J 7 bases; bases outside gene matches: 10. Germline lookup yields CDR1 MNHEY and CDR2 SVGAGI. CDR3 length: 14 amino acids. The CDR3 DNA follows: TGTGCCAGCAGTACCTGGACAGGCCGAGGTGGCTACACCTTC. Its protein is CASSTWTGRGGYTF.